The clone carrying this T cell receptor beta chain was observed a handful of times. Its antigen is unidentified. This sample is part of a study of identical twins. Study-wide points: Memory repertoires showed no such pattern, whereas abundant cord blood beta clonotypes carried fewer insertions. For out-of-frame beta sequences, excess twin sharing was weaker. Monozygotic twins shared more out-of-frame TCR alpha than recombination models predicted.

This CDR3 contains 15 residues. Trimming at V came to 3 bases and at J to 8 bases, leaving 6 bases not matched to a gene. Template switching added a universal primer binding site, and final cDNA carried unique molecular identifiers. TCRdb reanalysed the 5' RACE reads using MiXCR and keeps one entry per CDR3 protein. This table has fewer than 550,000 distinct CDR3 sequences, roughly 13% appearing once. These data also featured in a second study, about yellow fever vaccine responses in identical twins.

This TCR was recovered from a woman aged 18-29 years in good health. Sequenced input: CD4+ T cells sorted from blood. The chain uses TRBV12-3 or TRBV12-4 and TRBJ2-1; 11 nucleotides agree with TRBD2. The CDR3 sequence: CASSLVAGGLDEQFF. In nucleotides, the CDR3 is TGTGCCAGCAGTTTGGTAGCGGGAGGGCTGGATGAGCAGTTCTTC.